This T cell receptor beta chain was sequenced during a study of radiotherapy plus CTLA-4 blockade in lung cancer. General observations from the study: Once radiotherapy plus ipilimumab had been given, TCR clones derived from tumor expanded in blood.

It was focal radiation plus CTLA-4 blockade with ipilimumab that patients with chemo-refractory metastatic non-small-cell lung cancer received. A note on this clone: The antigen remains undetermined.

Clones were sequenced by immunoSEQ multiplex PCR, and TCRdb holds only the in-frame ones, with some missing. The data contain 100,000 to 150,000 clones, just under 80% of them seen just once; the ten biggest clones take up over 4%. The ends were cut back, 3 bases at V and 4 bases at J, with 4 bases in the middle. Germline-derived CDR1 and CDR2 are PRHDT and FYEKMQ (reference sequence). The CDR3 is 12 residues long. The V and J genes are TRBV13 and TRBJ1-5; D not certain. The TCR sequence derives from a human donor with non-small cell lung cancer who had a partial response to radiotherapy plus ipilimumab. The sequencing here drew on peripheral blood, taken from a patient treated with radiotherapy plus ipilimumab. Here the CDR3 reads CASSFFNQPQHF. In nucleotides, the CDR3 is TGTGCCAGCAGCTTCTTTAATCAGCCCCAGCATTTT.